The source of this T cell receptor (beta chain) is a study of blood T cell repertoires in COVID-19. Libraries were prepared by immunoSEQ multiplex PCR; TCRdb keeps only in-frame clonotypes and omits some of them. Of approximately 220,000 clones in the sample, about 86% were seen once. The ends were cut back, 2 bases at V and 5 bases at J, with 3 bases in the middle. CDR1 and CDR2 from the germline V gene are LGHNA and YNFKEQ. The CDR3 consists of 11 residues. This clonotype was sampled from a woman aged 50 to 60 with acute or convalescent COVID-19. V is TRBV4-2 and J is TRBJ1-1, with unresolved D. Sequencing was carried out using peripheral blood. The CDR3 nucleotides read TGTGCCAGCAGCCAACAGACTGAAGCTTTCTTT. Encoded protein: CASSQQTEAFF.